The entry below describes one TCR beta chain. Its specificity is unknown. This sample was included in a study of identical twins. There were only healthy Caucasians among the donors. TCRdb itself ran the 5' RACE reads through MiXCR, one entry per CDR3 protein. The sample contains 300,000 to 400,000 distinct CDR3 sequences, about 9% of which appear only once. Study-wide results and limits: Zero-insertion analyses could be partly confounded by invariant MAIT and iNKT cells. The study drew conclusions from cross-sectional statistical analysis, not from following the same donors. Cord blood beta clonotypes that were abundant carried fewer insertions, and memory repertoires showed no such trend.

The source of this sequence is a woman aged 45-59 years in good health. Specimen: naive T cells sorted from blood.

As DNA, the CDR3 is TGTGCCAGCAGCTTAGGGGACGGACCTTACTTC. As protein: CASSLGDGPYF. The chain carries TRBV7-9 and TRBJ2-5; D is tentatively TRBD1 or TRBD2 (5 bases each). The CDR3 extends over 11 amino acids. Trimming stripped 1 base from V and 14 bases from J, with 11 bases between. Germline V gene lookup returns CDR1 SEHNR and CDR2 FQNEAQ (reference sequence).